This TCR beta chain was sequenced during a study of blood T cell repertoires in COVID-19. Study in general: The origin of the acute and convalescent COVID-19 samples was the United States, Italy and Spain.

The V segment lost 4 bases and the J segment 5 bases; nucleotides outside the gene matches: 5. Germline loops: CDR1 LGHDT, CDR2 YNNKEL (reference sequence). The CDR3 totals 15 residues. Participants, about 18 to 100 years old, spanned around 26 US areas. Using immunoSEQ multiplex PCR, the repertoire was profiled, and TCRdb retains in-frame clones only, with some absent. The repertoire has approximately 220,000 clones, 75% to 90% of them found once; the top ten carry under 4%. Source material: PBMCs or T cells enriched from blood (not recorded which). The clonotype originates from a woman between 18 and 29 years old in a cohort exposed to, infected with or recovered from COVID-19 (not recorded which). The J gene is TRBJ2-1, the V gene TRBV3-1 (or the pseudogene TRBV3-2); 10 nucleotides line up with TRBD2. The CDR3 bases are TGTGCCAGCAGCCTATGGACTAGCGGTAACAATGAGCAGTTCTTC. Translating gives CASSLWTSGNNEQFF.